The rows below give T cell receptor beta chains drawn from one sample of a study of blood T cell dynamics during melanoma immunotherapy. Profiling relied on immunoSEQ multiplex PCR, and the TCRdb table lists in-frame clones only, not all of them. The table shows 9,000 to 10,000 clones, with approximately 90% occurring only once. The sample consisted of blood, taken from a patient treated with checkpoint blockade. Source of these receptors: a human donor with melanoma. Each CDR3 is given with its conserved first and last residue. The order of the fields is V gene, J gene, clone size, D gene, CDR3 protein, CDR3 DNA. The D gene is left open where the match is weak. Clone size is given for some rows only: seen once, a few or many times, or a class if the clone is expanded.

V gene: TRBV7-6
J gene: TRBJ2-1
clone size: NA
D gene: NA
CDR3 protein: CASSDGASSYNEQFF
CDR3 DNA: TGTGCCAGCAGCGACGGGGCGAGCTCCTACAATGAGCAGTTCTTC

V gene: TRBV18
J gene: TRBJ2-1
clone size: NA
D gene: NA
CDR3 protein: CASSPRSEPDNEQFF
CDR3 DNA: TGTGCCAGCTCACCCCGGTCGGAGCCAGACAATGAGCAGTTCTTC

V gene: TRBV5-6
J gene: TRBJ2-7
clone size: NA
D gene: NA
CDR3 protein: CASSLGLVVYEQYF
CDR3 DNA: TGTGCCAGCAGCTTGGGACTAGTCGTCTACGAGCAGTACTTC

V gene: TRBV7-9
J gene: TRBJ2-7
clone size: NA
D gene: NA
CDR3 protein: CASSAGTVAPGEQYF
CDR3 DNA: TGTGCCAGCAGTGCTGGGACGGTAGCTCCTGGCGAGCAGTACTTC

V gene: TRBV18
J gene: TRBJ2-7
clone size: NA
D gene: TRBD2
CDR3 protein: CASSPGLAGSEQYF
CDR3 DNA: TGTGCCAGCTCCCCCGGACTAGCGGGATCCGAGCAGTACTTC

V gene: TRBV6-6
J gene: TRBJ2-3
clone size: NA
D gene: TRBD2
CDR3 protein: CATGRSPTDTQYF
CDR3 DNA: TGTGCCACCGGGAGGTCCCCCACAGATACGCAGTATTTT

V gene: TRBV19
J gene: TRBJ1-4
clone size: NA
D gene: NA
CDR3 protein: CASSIEQGTNEKLFF
CDR3 DNA: TGTGCCAGTAGTATTGAGCAGGGGACTAATGAAAAACTGTTTTTT

V gene: TRBV11-3
J gene: TRBJ2-1
clone size: NA
D gene: TRBD2
CDR3 protein: CASSLDQGGSGRANEQFF
CDR3 DNA: TGTGCCAGCAGCTTAGATCAGGGGGGGAGCGGGAGGGCCAATGAGCAGTTCTTC

V gene: TRBV4-2
J gene: TRBJ1-4
clone size: few
D gene: NA
CDR3 protein: CASSPPHSNEKLFF
CDR3 DNA: TGTGCCAGCAGCCCCCCCCACAGTAATGAAAAACTGTTTTTT

V gene: TRBV5-6
J gene: TRBJ2-7
clone size: NA
D gene: TRBD1
CDR3 protein: CASSGETGVYEQYF
CDR3 DNA: TGTGCCAGCAGCGGAGAGACAGGGGTCTACGAGCAGTACTTC

V gene: TRBV6-5
J gene: TRBJ1-5
clone size: NA
D gene: NA
CDR3 protein: CASSYSGPQPQHF
CDR3 DNA: TGTGCCAGCAGTTACTCGGGGCCTCAGCCCCAGCATTTT

V gene: TRBV14
J gene: TRBJ2-5
clone size: NA
D gene: TRBD2
CDR3 protein: CASSPRRGGETQYF
CDR3 DNA: TGTGCCAGCAGCCCCCGGCGGGGAGGGGAGACCCAGTACTTC

V gene: TRBV6-1
J gene: TRBJ1-2
clone size: NA
D gene: TRBD1
CDR3 protein: CASSPHEAGQGGYTF
CDR3 DNA: TGTGCCAGCAGTCCCCATGAAGCCGGACAGGGTGGCTACACCTTC

V gene: TRBV6-6
J gene: TRBJ1-2
clone size: NA
D gene: NA
CDR3 protein: CASSTGLPSGYTF
CDR3 DNA: TGTGCCAGCTCCACAGGGCTACCCTCGGGCTACACCTTC

V gene: TRBV16
J gene: TRBJ2-7
clone size: NA
D gene: NA
CDR3 protein: CASSLRLYEQYF
CDR3 DNA: TGTGCCAGCAGCCTCAGGCTTTACGAGCAGTACTTC

V gene: TRBV18
J gene: TRBJ1-3
clone size: NA
D gene: TRBD1
CDR3 protein: CASSPQAGTGAGNTIYF
CDR3 DNA: TGTGCCAGCTCACCTCAAGCAGGGACAGGGGCCGGAAACACCATATATTTT

V gene: TRBV5-1
J gene: TRBJ2-6
clone size: NA
D gene: NA
CDR3 protein: CASSFGYSGANVLTF
CDR3 DNA: TGCGCCAGCAGCTTTGGTTACTCTGGGGCCAACGTCCTGACTTTC

V gene: TRBV27
J gene: TRBJ2-5
clone size: NA
D gene: TRBD1
CDR3 protein: CASSSHQGAGAETQYF
CDR3 DNA: TGTGCCAGCAGTTCTCACCAGGGGGCTGGGGCTGAGACCCAGTACTTC

V gene: TRBV7-9
J gene: TRBJ2-7
clone size: NA
D gene: TRBD2
CDR3 protein: CASSSPPRAGVSYEQYF
CDR3 DNA: TGTGCCAGCAGCTCTCCCCCTAGGGCGGGAGTCTCCTACGAGCAGTACTTC

V gene: TRBV9
J gene: TRBJ2-2
clone size: few
D gene: NA
CDR3 protein: CASSVAPDTGELFF
CDR3 DNA: TGTGCCAGCAGCGTAGCCCCCGACACCGGGGAGCTGTTTTTT

V gene: TRBV28
J gene: TRBJ1-2
clone size: NA
D gene: NA
CDR3 protein: CASRPRSYGYTF
CDR3 DNA: TGTGCCAGCAGGCCACGGTCCTATGGCTACACCTTC

V gene: TRBV28
J gene: TRBJ2-5
clone size: NA
D gene: NA
CDR3 protein: CASSLYPGSGRNGETQYF
CDR3 DNA: TGTGCCAGCAGTTTATACCCTGGATCCGGGAGAAATGGGGAGACCCAGTACTTC

V gene: TRBV19
J gene: TRBJ2-1
clone size: NA
D gene: TRBD1
CDR3 protein: CASSLGTASYNEQFF
CDR3 DNA: TGTGCCAGTAGTCTAGGGACAGCCTCCTACAATGAGCAGTTCTTC

V gene: TRBV27
J gene: TRBJ2-7
clone size: NA
D gene: NA
CDR3 protein: CASSFRPTYEQYF
CDR3 DNA: TGTGCCAGCAGTTTCCGGCCCACCTACGAGCAGTACTTC